The clone carrying this TCR beta chain has just one count. No antigen is known for it. V was shortened by 4 bases and J by 0 bases, with 17 bases between the two germline ends. The CDR3 sequence is 16 residues long. Germline CDR1 is SGDLS and CDR2 is YYNGEE. This entry comes from a study of T cells in localized non-small cell lung cancer. Study-level results: Adjacent lung had a median roughly 53 of the 100 largest tumor clones. Investigators sequenced only a single tumor region, leaving heterogeneity possible. There was higher T cell clonality in uninvolved adjacent lung than in tumor, and it was highest there.

Produced via immunoSEQ multiplex PCR; TCRdb's table is partial and in-frame only. The table has about 29,000 clones, roughly 87% seen once. The clonotype was recovered from a woman aged 35 to 70 with stage I lung adenocarcinoma. The chain employs TRBV9 and TRBJ2-7; TRBD1 might be the D (6 bases). The sample was peripheral blood, taken before any cancer treatment. The CDR3 sequence: CASSPRGSGDSYEQYF. The CDR3 nucleotides are TGTGCCAGCAGCCCTCGCGGGTCAGGGGACTCCTACGAGCAGTACTTC.